This TCR beta chain was retrieved from a study of T cell responses to AZD1222 COVID-19 vaccine. TCRdb keeps only in-frame clones here, not all; method: immunoSEQ multiplex PCR. The table has approximately 75,000 clones, more than 75% seen once; the top ten hold around 19%. Trimming pared 1 base from V and 6 bases from J, leaving 7 bases between. Germline V CDR1 and CDR2: KGHDR, SFDVKD. The CDR3 has 13 residues. The chain couples TRBV24-1 to TRBJ2-3; D unclear. The material was peripheral blood, obtained 28 days after the second AZD1222 dose. This TCR came from an adult who received the AZD1222 COVID-19 vaccine. The CDR3 region is CATSDFGIDTQYF. The CDR3 DNA sequence: TGTGCCACCAGTGATTTTGGCATTGATACGCAGTATTTT.